These T cell receptor beta chains were read from a single sample in a study of T cells in Graves' hyperthyroidism and ophthalmopathy. Each CDR3 protein gets one entry after TCRdb re-called the multiplex PCR reads with MiXCR. The sample carries about 340,000 distinct CDR3 sequences, around a sixth recorded once. The sequenced sample consisted of blood. The receptors here all came from a woman aged 45-60 years with Graves' hyperthyroidism. Both conserved end residues are part of each CDR3. D genes are given only for firm matches. Size is omitted from some rows. Given values are once, few, many or a class for expanded clones.

>many|TRBV5-1|TRBJ1-6|-
CASSSSGSRAGSPLHF
TGCGCCAGCAGCTCCTCCGGATCACGCGCGGGTTCACCCCTCCACTTT
>many|TRBV12-5|TRBJ1-1|-
CASGFLRGNTEAFF
TGTGCTAGTGGTTTCCTGAGGGGGAACACTGAAGCTTTCTTT
>once|TRBV19|TRBJ2-2|-
CASRGVNTGELFF
TGTGCCAGTAGGGGGGTTAACACCGGGGAGCTGTTTTTT
>-|TRBV5-1|TRBJ1-5|-
CASSLAGSGPQHF
TGCGCCAGCAGCTTAGCAGGATCCGGGCCCCAGCATTTT
>many|TRBV12-3/TRBV12-4|TRBJ2-2|TRBD2
CASSPGGRTGELFF
TGTGCCAGCAGCCCGGGGGGGCGCACCGGGGAGCTGTTTTTT
>few|TRBV3-1|TRBJ2-1|-
CASSQDFGEQFF
TGTGCCAGCAGCCAAGATTTCGGTGAGCAGTTCTTC
>many|TRBV7-9|TRBJ2-5|-
CASNGMGSGQETQYF
TGTGCCAGCAATGGGATGGGGAGCGGACAAGAGACCCAGTACTTC
>-|TRBV5-1|TRBJ2-2|-
CASRLMNTGELFF
TGCGCCAGCCGCTTGATGAACACCGGGGAGCTGTTTTTT
>-|TRBV6-9|TRBJ1-5|-
CASSCAGQVGPQHF
TGTGCCAGCAGTTGTGCGGGTCAGGTGGGGCCCCAGCATTTT
>-|TRBV7-2|TRBJ2-1|TRBD2
CASSLGTSGGYNEQFF
TGTGCCAGCAGCTTAGGGACTAGCGGGGGGTACAATGAGCAGTTCTTC
>-|TRBV12-3/TRBV12-4|TRBJ1-2|-
CASSFSAQVFYGYTF
TGTGCCAGCAGTTTTTCGGCCCAAGTTTTCTATGGCTACACCTTC
>-|TRBV25-1|TRBJ1-6|TRBD1
CASSGSRGVNSPLHF
TGTGCCAGCAGTGGGTCCAGGGGGGTTAATTCACCCCTCCACTTT
>few|TRBV7-9|TRBJ2-5|TRBD1
CASSSDRGGETQYF
TGTGCCAGCAGTTCGGACAGGGGAGGGGAGACCCAGTACTTC
>many|TRBV6-5|TRBJ2-1|-
CASSYTKPGRSWEQFF
TGTGCCAGCAGTTACACAAAACCGGGACGGAGTTGGGAGCAGTTCTTC
>many|TRBV5-1|TRBJ1-1|-
CASSLKGSLNTEAFF
TGCGCCAGCAGCTTAAAGGGGTCACTGAACACTGAAGCTTTCTTT
>many|TRBV30|TRBJ1-1|TRBD1
CAWSGDSLSTEAFF
TGTGCCTGGAGTGGGGACAGCCTGAGCACTGAAGCTTTCTTT
>-|TRBV20-1|TRBJ1-2|-
CSARGIHGYTF
TGCAGTGCTAGGGGAATTCATGGCTACACCTTC
>many|TRBV28|TRBJ2-5|TRBD2
CASNRGGRPQETQYF
TGTGCCAGCAACCGGGGAGGGAGGCCTCAAGAGACCCAGTACTTC